These 7 T cell receptor beta chains share one sample of origin, sequenced in a study of OX40 agonist ivuxolimab in advanced cancers. Some clones are missing from TCRdb's copy, which holds only in-frame ones; the method was immunoSEQ multiplex PCR. The data contain about 84,000 clones, 84% of them singletons. Material: CD4+ or CD8+ T cells sorted from blood, obtained in a trial of the OX40 agonist ivuxolimab. The receptors stem from an adult with an advanced solid tumor such as melanoma, head and neck, liver or kidney cancer.

This rearrangement joins TRBV5-1 to TRBJ2-2, with no clear D. The V gene's germline CDR1 is SGHRS and CDR2 YFSETQ. The V gene lost 0 bases and the J gene lost 7 bases, with 7 bases spanning the gap. The CDR3 sequence is 13 residues long. CDR3 protein: CASSLERGGELFF. CDR3 nucleotide sequence: TGCGCCAGCAGCTTGGAACGAGGCGGGGAGCTGTTTTTT.

The genes are TRBV5-8 and TRBJ1-3; D possibly corresponds to TRBD1 (5 bases). V dropped 2 bases and J dropped 2 bases, with 14 bases sitting between them. The CDR3 spans 16 residues. The V gene's germline CDR1 is SGHTS and CDR2 YDEGEE. The DNA for the CDR3 is TGTGCCAGCAGCTTCAACAGGTGGTCTACTGGAAACACCATATATTTT. Amino acids: CASSFNRWSTGNTIYF.

This clone was seen a single time. This rearrangement joins TRBV2 to TRBJ1-5; no clear D. The CDR3 has 15 residues. Germline assignment: CDR1 SNHLY and CDR2 FYNNEI. V was pared by 5 bases and J by 3 bases, with 14 bases between. The CDR3 region has the DNA TGTGCCAGCAGTCTAGACCGGACCGCCAATCAGCCCCAGCATTTT. Amino acid sequence: CASSLDRTANQPQHF.

The rearrangement joins TRBV10-3 to TRBJ1-5; no definite D call. This CDR3 comprises 15 residues. CDR1 is ENHRY and CDR2 is SYGVKD in the germline V gene. The V end lost 0 bases, the J end lost 3 bases, and 9 bases lay between the germline ends. CDR3 region: CAISESGRNNQPQHF. The CDR3 nucleotides read TGTGCCATCAGTGAGTCAGGGAGGAACAATCAGCCCCAGCATTTT.

This clone was observed a handful of times. The V call is TRBV27, the J call TRBJ2-1; a weak D match, TRBD1 (6 bases). CDR3 size: 15 residues. V was pared by 4 bases and J by 0 bases, with 10 bases between. Germline CDR1 is MNHEY and CDR2 is SMNVEV (reference sequence). This chain's CDR3 is CASSSQGHSYNEQFF. The DNA of the CDR3 is TGTGCCAGCAGTTCTCAGGGGCACTCCTACAATGAGCAGTTCTTC.

V gene TRBV5-6 combines with J gene TRBJ1-5; D is unresolved. The CDR3 has 13 residues. The germline gives CDR1 SGHDT, CDR2 YYEEEE. The V and J ends lost 0 bases and 5 bases respectively, with 6 bases between them. CDR3 nucleotide sequence: TGTGCCAGCAGCTTGGGCTGGGATCAGCCCCAGCATTTT. Protein sequence: CASSLGWDQPQHF. Supplemented by reference TRBV5-6 and TRBJ1-5, the full variable domain reads DAGVTQSPTHLIKTRGQQVTLRCSPKSGHDTVSWYQQALGQGPQFIFQYYEEEERQRGNFPDRFSGHQFPNYSSELNVNALLLGDSALYLCASSLGWDQPQHFGDGTRLSIL.

This chain joins TRBV19 and TRBJ1-2, with D possibly being TRBD1 (5 bases). Trimming stripped 3 bases from V and 0 bases from J, with 11 bases between. This CDR3 region has 15 residues. The V gene's germline CDR1 is LNHDA and CDR2 SQIVND (reference sequence). The chain's CDR3 is CASSIGGGANYGYTF. The CDR3 DNA sequence: TGTGCCAGTAGTATTGGTGGGGGAGCTAACTATGGCTACACCTTC.